This is a list of T cell receptor beta chains from one sample in a study of CD8+ T cells in alopecia areata. Generated by immunoSEQ multiplex PCR, the TCRdb table keeps only in-frame clones and is missing some. The data show 65,000 to 95,000 clones, 51% seen once. Sequenced input: NKG2D-high CD8+ T cells sorted from blood. Receptor source: a human donor with alopecia areata. Each CDR3 is given with its conserved first and last residue. D genes are given only for firm matches. Where a row states a size, it is once, few, many or the class of an expanded clone; other rows omit it.

v_call	j_call	d_call	clone_size	cdr3_nt	cdr3_aa
TRBV30	TRBJ1-2	-	-	TGTGCCTGGAGTGTAAGCGGGGGAGATGGCTACACCTTC	CAWSVSGGDGYTF
TRBV28	TRBJ2-1	-	-	TGTGCCAGCAGTTATGGAGCGCCCCAGGGCCGAGGGCGGGTCAATGAGCAGTTCTTC	CASSYGAPQGRGRVNEQFF
TRBV25-1	TRBJ1-2	-	-	TGTGCCAGCAGCCTTCTTGGGAGGGTACGTGATGGCTACACCTTC	CASSLLGRVRDGYTF
TRBV5-6	TRBJ2-1	-	-	TGTGCCAGCAGCTCCTACAGGGATGAGCAGTTCTTC	CASSSYRDEQFF
TRBV28	TRBJ2-5	-	-	TGTGCCAGCAGTTACCCAGGGACCCAGTACTTC	CASSYPGTQYF
TRBV5-6	TRBJ2-3	-	-	TGTGCCAGCCGTCCTTCTGGGGCAGATACGCAGTATTTT	CASRPSGADTQYF
TRBV6-6	TRBJ1-5	-	-	TGTGCCAGCAGCCCCGGTGACACCGGATATCAGCCCCAGCATTTT	CASSPGDTGYQPQHF
TRBV21-1	TRBJ2-1	-	-	TGTGCCAGCAGCAAGCGGATACACAATGAGCAGTTCTTC	CASSKRIHNEQFF
TRBV30	TRBJ2-1	TRBD2	-	TGTGCCTGGAGCCTATCTACTAGCGGGGGAGTTAACCCATACAATGAGCAGTTCTTC	CAWSLSTSGGVNPYNEQFF
TRBV29-1	TRBJ1-2	-	few	TGCAGCGCCGAGGCGGACTCCCTGGATGGCTACACCTTC	CSAEADSLDGYTF
TRBV15	TRBJ1-5	-	few	TGTGCCACCAGCGGAGGGGGGTATCAGCCCCAGCATTTT	CATSGGGYQPQHF
TRBV10-2	TRBJ2-7	TRBD1	-	TGCGCCAGCAGGGGACAGGGGATAGGCGAGCAGTACTTC	CASRGQGIGEQYF
TRBV30	TRBJ1-3	TRBD1	once	TGTGCCTTGACAACCACCGACAGGGCCTCTGGAAACACCATATATTTT	CALTTTDRASGNTIYF
TRBV13	TRBJ1-1	-	-	TGTGCCAGCAGCTTAGGAGAGGCCTCGAACACTGAAGCTTTCTTT	CASSLGEASNTEAFF
TRBV9	TRBJ1-2	TRBD1	-	TGTGCCAGCAGGTCCCAGGGGGGACAGGCAAACTATGGCTACACCTTC	CASRSQGGQANYGYTF
TRBV7-9	TRBJ2-7	TRBD2	-	TGTGCCGTCCGACCAACTGCGGGGGACGAGCAGTACTTC	CAVRPTAGDEQYF
TRBV7-9	TRBJ2-7	TRBD1	few	TGTGCCAGCAGCCCAGCGACAGGGGTCGAGCAGTACTTC	CASSPATGVEQYF
TRBV30	TRBJ2-1	-	-	TGTGCCTGCACAGGCCCCCTGGGGAATGAGCAGTTCTTC	CACTGPLGNEQFF
TRBV5-1	TRBJ2-5	TRBD2	-	TGCGCCAGCAGCTTCGGGACTAGCGGGAGTGGAGAGACCCAGTACTTC	CASSFGTSGSGETQYF